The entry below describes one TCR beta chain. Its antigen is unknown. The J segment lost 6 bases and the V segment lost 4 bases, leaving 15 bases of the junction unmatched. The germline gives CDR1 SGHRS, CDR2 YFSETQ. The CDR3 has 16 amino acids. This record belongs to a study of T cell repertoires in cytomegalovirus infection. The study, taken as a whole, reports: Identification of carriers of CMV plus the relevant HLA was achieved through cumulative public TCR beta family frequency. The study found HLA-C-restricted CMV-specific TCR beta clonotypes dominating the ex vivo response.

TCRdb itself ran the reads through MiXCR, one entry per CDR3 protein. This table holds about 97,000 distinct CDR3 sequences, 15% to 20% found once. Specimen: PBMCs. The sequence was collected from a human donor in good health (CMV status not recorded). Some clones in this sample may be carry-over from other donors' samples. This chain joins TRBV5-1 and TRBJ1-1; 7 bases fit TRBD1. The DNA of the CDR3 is TGCGCCAGCAGCCCAAGACAGGGTGGTAGTGCCGCTGAAGCTTTCTTT. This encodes CASSPRQGGSAAEAFF.